These 14 T cell receptor beta chains originate from one sample sequenced in a study of metastatic and nonmetastatic thyroid tumors. Treatment of any kind had been given to no patient before thyroid surgery. TCRdb re-called the PCR reads through MiXCR. This sample has about 33,000 clones, with roughly a sixth found just once. The sequencing input was blood. These TCRs come from a male donor with papillary thyroid cancer or a benign thyroid nodule (not recorded which). Some clones in this sample may be carry-over from other donors' samples.

Many counts were recorded for this clone. The chain employs TRBV7-9 and TRBJ2-2; D perhaps matches TRBD1 (6 bases). V dropped 9 bases and J dropped 6 bases, with 11 bases sitting between them. Germline V CDR1 and CDR2: SEHNR, FQNEAQ (reference sequence). The length of the CDR3 is 12 residues. The CDR3 region has the DNA TGTGCCAGTCACAGGGTCTCCGGGGAGCTGTTTTTT. The encoded protein is CASHRVSGELFF.

Remarks on this clone: One end of the junction varies from germline; a read error may be responsible. The chain combines TRBV6-1 with TRBJ1-1; D is uncertain. Per germline, CDR1 MNHNS and CDR2 SASEGT. The CDR3 contains 12 residues. The CDR3 reads CASIPDGAESFF. In nucleotides, the CDR3 is TGTGCCAGCATCCCGGACGGCGCTGAATCTTTCTTT.

V usage is TRBV12-3 or TRBV12-4 and J usage is TRBJ2-7; 7 bases fit TRBD2. The CDR3 is 16 amino acids. The junction had 16 bases not matched to a gene; V was cut back by 7 bases and J by 4 bases. CDR3 residues: CASIPAGRGGVYEQYF. The CDR3, as DNA: TGTGCCAGCATCCCGGCGGGCCGTGGGGGGGTATACGAGCAGTACTTC.

Many counts were recorded for this clone. The V call is TRBV2, the J call TRBJ1-4; 9 bases line up with TRBD1. There are 14 residues in the CDR3. Germline V lookup: CDR1 SNHLY, CDR2 FYNNEI. The V gene end was trimmed by 3 bases and the J gene end by 8 bases; junction bases not matched to a gene: 4. In DNA, the CDR3 is TGTGCCAGCAGTGATCACAGGGGGCAGGAAAAACTGTTTTTT. Protein sequence: CASSDHRGQEKLFF. Filled out from reference TRBV2 and TRBJ1-4, the complete variable domain reads EPEVTQTPSHQVTQMGQEVILRCVPISNHLYFYWYRQILGQKVEFLVSFYNNEISEKSEIFDDQFSVERPDGSNFTLKIRSTKLEDSAMYFCASSDHRGQEKLFFGSGTQLSVL.

This clone was recorded at least ten times. The rearrangement joins TRBV7-2 to TRBJ1-4; tentatively, D is TRBD1 (5 bases). The CDR3 runs 14 residues. Germline V CDR1 and CDR2: SGHTA, FQGNSA. V lost 5 bases, J lost 11 bases, and 18 bases lay in between. This chain's CDR3 is CASSPLGGAAKLFF. CDR3 DNA sequence: TGTGCCAGCAGCCCCCTGGGAGGGGCAGCCAAACTGTTTTTT.

The table lists this clone with many counts. The rearrangement joins TRBV11-1 to TRBJ2-3, with a weak D call TRBD2 (6 bases). Trimming took off 2 bases at V and 2 bases at J, with 14 bases between the two ends. Germline CDR1 SGHAT, CDR2 FQDESV (reference sequence). The CDR3 consists of 16 residues. The chain's CDR3 is CASSLTRTGVTDTQYF. In nucleotides, the CDR3 is TGTGCCAGCAGCTTAACTCGGACGGGAGTCACAGATACGCAGTATTTT.

This clone was counted ten times or more. The chain combines TRBV4-2 with TRBJ1-6; D gene ambiguous. The length of the CDR3 is 13 residues. The germline V and J ends were trimmed by 0 bases and 8 bases, with 5 bases remaining between them. Germline CDR1 LGHNA, CDR2 YNFKEQ. This chain's CDR3 is CASSQERDSPLHF. For the CDR3, the DNA is TGTGCCAGCAGCCAAGAAAGGGATTCACCCCTCCACTTT.

The chain combines TRBV11-3 with TRBJ2-3; TRBD2 is a possible D gene (5 bases). CDR1 and CDR2 (germline): SGHNT, YENEEA. The CDR3 contains 14 residues. V was trimmed by 7 bases and J by 2 bases, leaving 13 bases between them. CDR3: CASTEADHTDTQYF. CDR3 coding DNA: TGTGCCAGCACAGAAGCGGACCACACAGATACGCAGTATTTT.

The rearrangement joins TRBV15 to TRBJ1-1; maybe TRBD1 (6 bases). In germline, CDR1 is LNHNV, CDR2 YYDKDF (reference sequence). Trimming removed 6 bases at V and 1 base at J, with 12 bases between. This CDR3 has 14 amino acids. CDR3: CATSVSQGNTEAFF. CDR3 coding DNA: TGTGCCACCAGTGTGTCACAGGGGAACACTGAAGCTTTCTTT.

This clone has ten or more counts. The chain joins TRBV12-3 or TRBV12-4 to TRBJ1-1, with D possibly matching TRBD1 (6 bases). The length of the CDR3 is 14 residues. Trimming cost V 6 bases and J 3 bases, with 14 bases left between them. The CDR3 loop is CASSLGGGDTEAFF. The CDR3 bases are TGTGCCAGCAGCCTAGGAGGGGGGGACACTGAAGCTTTCTTT.

V and J are TRBV3-1 and TRBJ1-1; D is ambiguous. CDR1 LGHDT and CDR2 YNNKEL come from the germline V gene (reference sequence). The CDR3 contains 14 residues. The ends were cut back, 1 base at V and 4 bases at J, with 10 bases in the middle. DNA of the CDR3: TGTGCCAGCAGCCAAGGAGGCCATGGCACTGAAGCTTTCTTT. Its translation: CASSQGGHGTEAFF. Using reference TRBV3-1 and TRBJ1-1 for the parts outside the CDR3, the full variable domain is DTAVSQTPKYLVTQMGNDKSIKCEQNLGHDTMYWYKQDSKKFLKIMFSYNNKELIINETVPNRFSPKSPDKAHLNLHINSLELGDSAVYFCASSQGGHGTEAFFGQGTRLTVV.

This clone showed up many times. The rearrangement uses TRBV20-1 and TRBJ2-7; D perhaps matches TRBD2 (6 bases). V lost 0 bases to trimming and J lost 2 bases, with 14 bases between them. Germline V gene sequence: CDR1 DFQATT, CDR2 SNEGSKA (reference sequence). The CDR3 contains 15 residues. CDR3 sequence reads: CSARDIAGLAYEQYF. In DNA form, the CDR3 reads TGCAGTGCTAGAGATATTGCGGGGTTAGCCTACGAGCAGTACTTC.

The V and J genes are TRBV24-1 and TRBJ2-2; weak D call: TRBD1 (6 bases). The CDR3 runs 17 residues. Germline loops: CDR1 KGHDR, CDR2 SFDVKD. V dropped 4 bases and J dropped 4 bases, with 18 bases sitting between them. The CDR3 reads CATSELTTGTSTGELFF. As DNA, the CDR3 is TGTGCCACCAGTGAACTAACAACCGGGACAAGCACCGGGGAGCTGTTTTTT.

This clone was seen many times. The rearrangement uses TRBV13 and TRBJ2-1, with 9 bases lining up with TRBD2. Losses at the gene ends were 2 bases for V and 8 bases for J; bases not matched to a gene: 7. Looked up from germline, CDR1 is PRHDT and CDR2 is FYEKMQ (reference sequence). The CDR3 is 15 amino acids. The CDR3 reads CASSLSDSGSYEQFF. CDR3 sequence (DNA): TGTGCCAGCAGCTTATCCGATAGCGGGAGTTATGAGCAGTTCTTC.